This T cell receptor beta chain was obtained from a study of cytomegalovirus exposure and HLA in healthy donors (dated by TCRdb to the late 2010s). About the study as a whole: An earlier analysis of approximately 550 of the donors reported 250 to 300 Gb of sequence data and more than 90 million unique TCR beta sequences from about 179 million T cells. Approximately 300 gigabases of sequencing data and tens of millions of unique TCR sequences were included in an early release covering over 600 HLA-typed donors. The genetic ancestry cluster associated with self-reported Caucasian donors included 65% to 90% of the 300 to 400 genotyped donors. The study aimed to test whether signatures of past pathogen exposure could be identified by cataloging public T cell receptors. The study profiled the T cell repertoires of 666 subjects by immunosequencing and related them to cytomegalovirus serostatus. Besides the first cohort of approximately 670 subjects, a separate validation cohort made up of roughly 130 different subjects was used. To predict cytomegalovirus infection status, the study combined high-throughput TCR immunosequencing, statistical association of individual TCRs with disease status, and machine learning. To study patterns of TCR occurrence, a later analysis re-analyzed previously published TCR beta repertoires from under 750 donors and added high-resolution HLA genotyping. In the later analysis, no new phenotypic data were used to find candidate immune exposures; instead, reliance was placed on TCR beta sequences and their occurrence across donors. An earlier analysis of some 600 of the donors applied high-throughput TCR beta sequencing to assess whether each TCR beta V gene segment acted as functional or pseudogenic. Alongside the repertoire data, information on donor age, sex, ethnicity and CMV serostatus was compiled. In a later genetic analysis, genome-wide SNP genotypes for about three fifths of the roughly 670 donors were used, and that subset was treated as a discovery cohort. Every discovery cohort repertoire had been produced on one sequencing platform. Class I and class II HLA loci were covered by the typing at four-digit resolution. Typing coverage differed by locus: A, B, C, DRB1 and DQB1 were typed in about 620-630 donors, DQA1 in approximately 520, DPA1 in 600 to 610, and DPB1 in just under 480. About five DR-DQ haplotypes were treated as single units for association and clustering because of strong linkage in the cohort. Across some 400 genotyped donors of the cohort, an average of roughly 250,000 unique TCR beta nucleotide sequences per donor were sequenced, and approximately 19% of those sequences were non-productive. The paper's findings and limits, for the study overall: Correlated functional status among segregating V segments might be attributable to linkage disequilibrium, but an unknown experimental factor could not be ruled out. A later genetic analysis reported fewer N-insertions in productive TCRs among donors in an Asian-associated ancestry cluster than the roughly 700-donor mean. An earlier analysis of approximately 590 of the donors showed that most TCR beta V segments appeared in productive rearrangements either about 90% or about 30% of the time, which broadly matched IMGT annotations. Most TCR sequences were observed very rarely across donors, whereas some public TCRs were present in many individuals. It was suggested by the authors that the approach could potentially be generalized to other disease states and immunological phenotypes. Presence/absence analyses assumed roughly uniform sequencing depth across donors, an assumption that may not hold. In a later analysis, HLA-associated TCR beta chains showed more clonal expansion and lower generation probabilities than non-associated chains that were equally common. Because counts were too low, some 17 rarely observed V segments, including chromosome 9 orphons, were excluded from the earlier analysis of a few hundred of the donors. A further reported finding was that TCR beta sequences accurately predicted the HLA-A and HLA-B alleles for most subjects in the first cohort. A cluster of highly shared sequence variants was judged likely to be a technical artifact of the sequencing pipeline. A total of fewer than 200 TCR beta chains were listed by the study as associated with cytomegalovirus. A few of the identified cytomegalovirus-associated TCR beta chains were confirmed in vitro to be specific for cytomegalovirus antigens. In a later analysis, most CMV-associated TCR beta chains were found to appear HLA-restricted, with HLA associations seemingly driven largely by CMV exposure. Some IMGT-functional V segments, including TRBV6-2 and TRBV6-3, could not be told apart with the 87-base-pair reads, so those segments were excluded. Because HLA typing was unavailable for some donors at each locus, only the typed subset was used in association tests. An association between a missense DCLRE1C variant and V-gene and J-gene trimming of TCR beta chains was found in a later genetic analysis and replicated in an independent cohort. When HLA alleles, especially DR and DQ, strongly co-occurred, attributing TCR associations to individual alleles was difficult. At a false discovery rate of 0.05, a later analysis linked 16,951 TCR beta sequences to specific HLA alleles. According to a later analysis, TCR association rates differed among HLA loci, with DRB1 alleles showing the most associated TCRs and HLA-C alleles showing the fewest. The cohort was sequenced for TCR beta chains only, and without alpha or paired-chain data the features that could be detected were limited. In both the original and validation cohorts, the classifier was reported to diagnose cytomegalovirus status with high specificity and sensitivity. CMV serostatus was the only immune exposure information available for the cohort. According to a later analysis, parvovirus B19, influenza, CMV and Epstein-Barr virus appeared linked to several top co-occurrence clusters.

The cohort was made up of about 670 healthy bone marrow donors. At the time of sampling, all cohort members were nominally healthy, though unrecorded immune exposures were likely present. The donor tested CMV seropositive and was one of the 289 seropositive cohort members. Each donor provided a peripheral blood sample, and peripheral blood mononuclear cells were used for TCR beta sequencing. The Qiagen DNeasy Blood Extraction Kit was used to extract genomic DNA from the blood cell samples. The CDR3 runs 14 residues from the cysteine to the phenylalanine. Just CDR3 DNA is preserved here, 42 bases in frame from base 1. The germline V gene specifies MGHRA as CDR1 and YSYEKL as CDR2. V is reduced by 0 bases and J by 4 bases, leaving a spacing of 10 bases between them. The library relied on the immunoSEQ multiplex PCR assay. For the multiplex PCR, a mixture combining 60 forward primers for TCR Vbeta segments and 13 reverse primers for TCR Jbeta segments was used. A multiplex PCR assay on genomic DNA amplified the CDR3 region of rearranged TCR beta genes. Amplified TCR beta libraries were sequenced as 87-base-pair reads on the Illumina HiSeq System. As for how the authors treated the data: A later analysis tallied 75 million to 85 million unique TCR beta chains across the 650 to 750 repertoires, and about 12 million of those chains were shared by two or more donors. Raw reads were error-corrected and collapsed into unique sequences with a nearest-neighbor algorithm that merged closely related sequences to remove PCR and sequencing errors. Alignment of CDR3 sequences to IMGT reference sequences was used to assign V, D and J gene segments. For a sequence to be retained, at least a six-nucleotide match to both a V gene segment and a J gene segment was required. Rearrangements were called productive when the CDR3 lacked stop codons and stayed in frame with V and J; all others were non-productive. CDR3 was defined according to IMGT convention as the region running from the second conserved V-encoded cysteine to the conserved J-encoded phenylalanine. The earlier analysis of about 610 of the donors excluded any sequence lacking an unambiguous match to a single V gene segment. An earlier analysis of 500 to 700 of the donors classified V segments as functional when productive rearrangements were above 56.7% and as segregating when the standard deviation between donors was above 5%. A statistical classification framework was developed to diagnose cytomegalovirus status using the catalog of TCR beta chain sequences. A later analysis assigned V and J genes by comparing TCR nucleotide sequences with IMGT/GENE-DB human TR gene sequences. Using the TCRdist pipeline, a later analysis assigned CDR3 sequences along with most-parsimonious VDJ recombination scenarios. A later analysis defined each TCR beta chain by its CDR3 amino acid sequence plus V-gene family, and excluded reads lacking a unique V-gene family. A later analysis removed several hundred highly shared, low-generation-probability nucleotide sequences to deal with suspected cross-contamination and a sequencing artifact. For each public chain, a later analysis derived a clonal expansion index from normalized ranks of inferred template counts within each repertoire. In a later analysis, generation probabilities were computed with a VDJ recombination model fitted to out-of-frame rearrangements, and the resulting probabilities were checked against IGoR. Hypergeometric tests were used in a later analysis to score TCR-TCR, TCR-HLA and TCR-CMV co-occurrence, with a repertoire-size bias correction applied to the TCR pairs. In a later analysis, false discovery rates were estimated by permuting HLA or CMV assignments 20 times. In a later analysis, co-occurring TCRs were grouped with DBSCAN, and TCRdist sequence similarity was added when clustering was performed within HLA-allele-positive subsets. Repertoires with fewer than 30,000 or more than 120,000 public chains, plus five repertoires with anomalous nucleotide sharing, were excluded from co-occurrence clustering. In its TCRdb copy, this immuneACCESS table keeps in-frame sequences only and misses some clones. Where compared with another copy, unresolved V genes explain less than half of these, and the others have no known cause. From that table come the V and J calls and clone size; the DNA was used to work out D and trimming. The sample profile shows over 150,000 clones; about 76% of them were found once. Over 2% of the sample belongs to the ten largest clones.

Worth noting for this clone: This clone's antigen is unknown. Per-nucleotide qualities are absent, and no much larger clonotype sits a single base away.

The sequence came from a middle-aged woman in good health and CMV-seropositive. The sequenced material came from PBMCs. This chain is built from TRBV4-1 and TRBJ2-7; the D gene remains uncertain. The CDR3 here reads CASSQEWSGYEQYF. The nucleotide sequence reads TGCGCCAGCAGCCAAGAATGGTCCGGGTACGAGCAGTACTTC.